These 2 T cell receptor beta chains were sequenced from one sample in a study of cytomegalovirus exposure and HLA in healthy donors. PCR primers comprised 60 Vbeta and 13 Jbeta primers. The table came from immunoSEQ multiplex PCR; TCRdb's copy has only in-frame clones and leaves some out. The sample includes around 170,000 clones, 65% to 80% of them seen just once. The material sequenced was PBMCs. The source of these receptors is a woman in her twenties or thirties in good health and CMV-seropositive.

The J gene is TRBJ2-3, the V gene TRBV7-2; D is ambiguous. The germline V and J ends were trimmed by 5 bases and 3 bases, with 12 bases remaining between them. There are 14 residues in the CDR3. CDR1 is SGHTA, CDR2 FQGNSA, per germline. This CDR3 is CASSPRGITDTQYF. CDR3 nucleotides: TGTGCCAGCAGCCCCCGCGGCATAACAGATACGCAGTATTTT. Variable domain in full (rest from reference TRBV7-2 and TRBJ2-3): GAGVSQSPSNKVTEKGKDVELRCDPISGHTALYWYRQSLGQGLEFLIYFQGNSAPDKSGLPSDRFSAERTGGSVSTLTIQRTQQEDSAVYLCASSPRGITDTQYFGPGTRLTVL.

The gene calls are TRBV6-6 and TRBJ1-3; possibly TRBD1 for D (6 bases). Trimming took 8 bases from V and 5 from J, leaving 22 bases between them. CDR1 is MNHNY and CDR2 is SVGAGI in the germline V gene (reference sequence). The CDR3 length is 16 residues. CDR3 sequence: CASRFPGSGVRNTIYF. The CDR3 coding sequence is TGTGCCAGCCGCTTCCCGGGGTCAGGGGTTCGAAACACCATATATTTT.